These T cell receptor beta chains were read from a single sample in a study of T-cell reconstitution after alpha-beta-depleted transplantation in children. One entry per CDR3 protein results from TCRdb running MiXCR on the PCR reads. The repertoire holds roughly 350,000 distinct CDR3 sequences, with 16% as singletons. The sample here was PBMCs, mostly from graft donor cells, taken 360 days after TCRalphabeta/CD19-depleted stem cell transplant. Source of these receptors: a male patient between 2 and 10 years old who had a stem cell transplant for acute lymphoblastic leukemia, so the T cells may come from the graft donor. Both conserved end residues are trimmed from each CDR3. A D gene is named only where the DNA matches it firmly.

TRBJ1-1	13	TRBV3-1	-	ASSQDGGYGTEAF
TRBJ1-2	12	TRBV15	-	ATSRGPGNYGYT
TRBJ2-3	15	TRBV5-6	-	ASSLEGRQPHTDTQY
TRBJ2-1	11	TRBV20-1	-	SARHPLSNEQF
TRBJ1-1	12	TRBV29-1	TRBD1	SVPPGTGVGEAF
TRBJ2-7	15	TRBV27	TRBD2	ASSPRTSHHYSYEQY
TRBJ2-1	14	TRBV11-2	TRBD2	ASSTSSGSTYNEQF
TRBJ2-7	12	TRBV5-6	-	ASTSRGMGYEQY
TRBJ2-4	11	TRBV12-3/TRBV12-4	-	ASSLGGDNIQY
TRBJ2-5	13	TRBV20-1	TRBD2	SAPTSGVSQETQY
TRBJ2-7	12	TRBV5-1	TRBD1	ASRELGTVNEQY
TRBJ1-3	15	TRBV12-3/TRBV12-4	TRBD1	ASSRPRDRASGNTIY
TRBJ2-2	16	TRBV21-1	-	ASSKAYGLAGSTGELF
TRBJ2-7	15	TRBV20-1	TRBD2	SATPTSGIINSYEQY
TRBJ2-7	13	TRBV7-2	TRBD2	ASSLGTSALYEQY
TRBJ1-6	13	TRBV10-3	-	AISGGQKFNSPLH
TRBJ2-7	11	TRBV4-2	-	ASSLSGKYEQY
TRBJ1-1	12	TRBV4-3	-	ASSQVRGNTEAF
TRBJ2-4	16	TRBV5-1	TRBD2	ASSRRLTSGRARNIQY
TRBJ1-3	12	TRBV20-1	-	SAKTAPAGNTIY
TRBJ2-7	11	TRBV6-2/TRBV6-3	-	ASSYSTRHEQY
TRBJ2-1	13	TRBV29-1	TRBD2	SVETGGTLRNEQF
TRBJ2-3	13	TRBV10-3	TRBD1	AISGTGGISDTQY
TRBJ2-4	12	TRBV24-1	-	ATRRSWAKNIQY
TRBJ2-1	15	TRBV10-2	TRBD1	ASSESTGGEWDNEQF
TRBJ2-7	11	TRBV6-2/TRBV6-3	-	ASKHGSTYEQY
TRBJ2-1	17	TRBV11-2	-	ASSLDRVLERRVYNEQF
TRBJ2-1	16	TRBV12-3/TRBV12-4	-	ASSLVYGLLSSYNEQF
TRBJ2-7	10	TRBV6-6	-	ASSYVSYEQY
TRBJ2-7	14	TRBV27	-	ASSSWVGLSSYEQY
TRBJ2-7	12	TRBV29-1	TRBD1	SVVPGTGMFEQY
TRBJ1-1	13	TRBV7-3	TRBD1	ASSSDRGRNTEAF
TRBJ2-6	17	TRBV3-1	TRBD2	ASCKHPGTSGSGANVLT
TRBJ2-2	14	TRBV9	-	ASILPATANTGELF
TRBJ2-3	14	TRBV6-2/TRBV6-3	TRBD1	ASRPRGLVRTDTQY
TRBJ2-7	16	TRBV27	-	ASSPHTLTRHREYEQY
TRBJ2-5	13	TRBV7-3	-	ASSLGNSLLETQY
TRBJ2-7	13	TRBV5-5	TRBD2	ASTIPGLGSYEQY
TRBJ2-7	11	TRBV28	TRBD1	ASSGTESYEQY
TRBJ2-7	12	TRBV19	TRBD1	ASSIGTGGYEQY
TRBJ2-1	18	TRBV5-1	TRBD2	ASSLPSGTSGRLSYNEQF
TRBJ1-2	12	TRBV20-1	-	SALRGKRNYGYT
TRBJ2-6	13	TRBV6-1	TRBD1	ASSPLRQGTNVLT
TRBJ2-1	10	TRBV20-1	-	SASRGHNEQF
TRBJ2-3	11	TRBV24-1	-	ATSDYSTDTQY
TRBJ2-2	15	TRBV4-3	TRBD1	ASSQETGYANTGELF
TRBJ2-7	14	TRBV12-3/TRBV12-4	TRBD2	ASSDGLVRLGYEQY
TRBJ1-5	15	TRBV5-5	TRBD1	ASSSMRLTGVNQPQH
TRBJ2-5	13	TRBV4-3	-	ASSPGLGWGETQY
TRBJ2-5	11	TRBV20-1	-	SARAASGETQY
TRBJ2-5	13	TRBV9	-	ASSENTGNQETQY
TRBJ1-3	14	TRBV7-2	-	ASSLGAGAGGNTIY
TRBJ2-7	13	TRBV6-5	TRBD1	ASSYSSGQLYEQY
TRBJ2-5	14	TRBV3-1	-	ASSQDIEGTQETQY
TRBJ2-7	9	TRBV29-1	-	SGSWGGEQY
TRBJ2-1	13	TRBV10-3	-	AIKGRGTSYNEQF
TRBJ2-1	12	TRBV12-3/TRBV12-4	-	ASSLGASYNEQF
TRBJ1-5	16	TRBV4-1	-	ASSRFPTAGAGNQPQH
TRBJ2-1	14	TRBV13	-	ASSFSLGSSYNEQF